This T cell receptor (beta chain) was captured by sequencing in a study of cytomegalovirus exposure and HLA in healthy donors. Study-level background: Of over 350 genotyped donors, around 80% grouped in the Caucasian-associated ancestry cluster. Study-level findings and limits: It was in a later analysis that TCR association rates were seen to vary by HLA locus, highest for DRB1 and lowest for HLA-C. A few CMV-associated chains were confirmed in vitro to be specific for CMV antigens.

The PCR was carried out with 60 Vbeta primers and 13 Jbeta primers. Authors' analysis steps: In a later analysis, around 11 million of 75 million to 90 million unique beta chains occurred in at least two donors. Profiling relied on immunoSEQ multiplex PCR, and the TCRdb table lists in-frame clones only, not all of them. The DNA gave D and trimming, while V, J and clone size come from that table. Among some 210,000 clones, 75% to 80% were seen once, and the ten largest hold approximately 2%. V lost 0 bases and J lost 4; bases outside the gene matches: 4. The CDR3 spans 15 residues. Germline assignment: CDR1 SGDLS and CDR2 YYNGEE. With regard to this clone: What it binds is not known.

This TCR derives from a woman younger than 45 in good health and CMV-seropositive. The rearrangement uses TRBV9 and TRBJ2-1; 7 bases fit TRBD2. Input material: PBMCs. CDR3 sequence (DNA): TGTGCCAGCAGCGTAGCGGGGGGTACGTACAATGAGCAGTTCTTC. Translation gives CASSVAGGTYNEQFF. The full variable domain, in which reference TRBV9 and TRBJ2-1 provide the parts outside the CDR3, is DSGVTQTPKHLITATGQRVTLRCSPRSGDLSVYWYQQSLDQGLQFLIQYYNGEERAKGNILERFSAQQFPDLHSELNLSSLELGDSALYFCASSVAGGTYNEQFFGPGTRLTVL.